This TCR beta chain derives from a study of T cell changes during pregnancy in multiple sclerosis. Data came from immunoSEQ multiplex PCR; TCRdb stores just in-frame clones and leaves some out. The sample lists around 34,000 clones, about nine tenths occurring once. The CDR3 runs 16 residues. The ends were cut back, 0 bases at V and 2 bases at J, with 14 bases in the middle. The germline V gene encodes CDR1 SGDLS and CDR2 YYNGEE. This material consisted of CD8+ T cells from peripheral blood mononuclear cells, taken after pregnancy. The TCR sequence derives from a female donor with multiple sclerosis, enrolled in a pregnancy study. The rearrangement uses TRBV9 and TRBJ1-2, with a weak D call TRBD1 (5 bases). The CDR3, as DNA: TGTGCCAGCAGCGTAGCTGAAGGGGCAGAGAACTATGGCTACACCTTC. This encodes CASSVAEGAENYGYTF.